A selection of T cell receptor beta chains follows, all from one sample in a study of OX40 agonist ivuxolimab in advanced cancers. Using immunoSEQ multiplex PCR, the repertoire was profiled, and TCRdb retains in-frame clones only, with some absent. This table holds 40,000 to 50,000 clones, 75% to 90% found once. The sample was CD4+ or CD8+ T cells sorted from blood, taken in a trial of the OX40 agonist ivuxolimab. The receptors here all came from an adult with an advanced solid tumor such as melanoma, head and neck, liver or kidney cancer. CDR3s include the opening cysteine and the closing phenylalanine or tryptophan. Each record gives: clone size, D gene, J gene, V gene, CDR3 protein, CDR3 DNA. A D gene is named only where the DNA matches it firmly. The size of a clone is reported for some rows only, either as once, few or many, or as a class for expanded clones.

-	TRBD2	TRBJ2-7	TRBV10-1	CASSEGGRAEQYF	TGCGCCAGCAGTGAAGGCGGGAGGGCCGAGCAGTACTTC
-	-	TRBJ1-2	TRBV6-5	CASSYGTADGYTF	TGTGCCAGCAGTTACGGGACTGCAGATGGCTACACCTTC
-	TRBD2	TRBJ2-1	TRBV30	CAWSGAGGPLNEQFF	TGTGCCTGGAGTGGGGCGGGAGGGCCTCTTAATGAGCAGTTCTTC
-	TRBD1	TRBJ2-1	TRBV4-1	CASRHDRGNGWDEQFF	TGCGCCAGCAGGCACGACAGGGGGAATGGTTGGGATGAGCAGTTCTTC
-	TRBD1	TRBJ1-6	TRBV7-9	CASSLGGQGDSPLHF	TGTGCCAGCAGCTTGGGAGGACAGGGGGATTCACCCCTCCACTTT
-	-	TRBJ2-5	TRBV7-2	CASSLGGRETQYF	TGTGCCAGCAGCCTGGGGGGGCGGGAGACCCAGTACTTC
-	-	TRBJ2-7	TRBV18	CASSPRTEGEQYF	TGTGCCAGCTCACCACGGACTGAAGGCGAGCAGTACTTC
-	-	TRBJ2-7	TRBV30	CAWTPGQSSYEQYF	TGTGCCTGGACCCCCGGACAGAGCTCCTACGAGCAGTACTTC
-	-	TRBJ2-4	TRBV28	CASSSSGAKNIQYF	TGTGCCAGCAGTTCCTCCGGGGCCAAAAACATTCAGTACTTC
-	-	TRBJ1-2	TRBV29-1	CSVVYRSGYTF	TGCAGCGTTGTGTATCGGTCTGGCTACACCTTC
-	-	TRBJ2-7	TRBV9	CASSVGETARAYLRNEQYF	TGTGCCAGCAGCGTAGGAGAGACGGCCAGGGCGTATCTCCGGAACGAGCAGTACTTC
-	-	TRBJ2-1	TRBV19	CASTEGGDWNEQFF	TGTGCCAGTACAGAAGGGGGTGACTGGAATGAGCAGTTCTTC
-	-	TRBJ2-5	TRBV11-3	CASSLEGSAQETQYF	TGTGCCAGCAGCTTAGAGGGTAGCGCCCAAGAGACCCAGTACTTC
few	-	TRBJ1-1	TRBV9	CASSVGRGSGFAEAFF	TGTGCCAGCAGCGTAGGTAGAGGGAGCGGTTTCGCTGAAGCTTTCTTT
-	-	TRBJ2-7	TRBV10-3	CATWTGSSYEQYF	TGTGCCACTTGGACTGGCAGCTCCTACGAGCAGTACTTC
-	TRBD2	TRBJ2-1	TRBV5-4	CASSISGAYNEQFF	TGTGCCAGCAGTATTAGCGGGGCTTACAATGAGCAGTTCTTC
-	-	TRBJ2-3	TRBV27	CASSASRLSTDTQYF	TGTGCCAGCAGTGCATCTAGGCTTAGCACAGATACGCAGTATTTT
-	TRBD1	TRBJ2-7	TRBV5-3	CASSLVEGAIDEQYF	TGTGCCAGCAGCTTGGTAGAGGGGGCTATCGACGAGCAGTACTTC
-	TRBD1	TRBJ2-7	TRBV7-8	CASSLDDRGAYYEQYF	TGTGCCAGCAGCTTGGATGACAGGGGGGCATACTACGAGCAGTACTTC
-	-	TRBJ2-2	TRBV5-1	CASKKGGFPQANTGELFF	TGCGCCAGCAAAAAAGGGGGTTTCCCCCAAGCGAACACCGGGGAGCTGTTTTTT
-	-	TRBJ1-4	TRBV28	CASSLEGRDEKLFF	TGTGCCAGCAGTTTAGAGGGGCGGGATGAAAAACTGTTTTTT
-	-	TRBJ1-5	TRBV28	CASSLIGRNQPQHF	TGTGCCAGCAGTTTAATAGGGAGGAATCAGCCCCAGCATTTT
-	TRBD2	TRBJ2-2	TRBV14	CASSQVRETGELFF	TGTGCCAGCAGCCAAGTGCGGGAGACCGGGGAGCTGTTTTTT
-	-	TRBJ2-7	TRBV2	CASTQDPPPNYEQYF	TGTGCCAGCACCCAAGACCCCCCCCCAAACTACGAGCAGTACTTC
-	-	TRBJ2-7	TRBV2	CASSPGTSYEQYF	TGTGCCAGCAGTCCAGGCACTTCCTACGAGCAGTACTTC
-	-	TRBJ1-3	TRBV14	CASSHRPGGGSSGNTIYF	TGTGCCAGCAGCCACCGACCGGGAGGAGGTAGCTCTGGAAACACCATATATTTT
-	TRBD2	TRBJ2-1	TRBV7-2	CASSLRALAGDNEQFF	TGTGCCAGCAGCTTACGGGCCTTAGCGGGAGACAATGAGCAGTTCTTC
-	-	TRBJ1-5	TRBV6-1	CASTHRGGNQPQHF	TGTGCCAGCACCCATCGGGGGGGCAATCAGCCCCAGCATTTT
-	TRBD1	TRBJ2-2	TRBV27	CASSPDRDRFTGELFF	TGTGCCAGCAGTCCCGACCGGGACAGATTCACCGGGGAGCTGTTTTTT
-	TRBD1	TRBJ1-4	TRBV7-9	CASSSQGVTNEKLFF	TGTGCCAGCAGCTCGCAGGGGGTTACTAATGAAAAACTGTTTTTT
-	-	TRBJ2-1	TRBV18	CASSPGLDLEQFF	TGTGCCAGCTCACCAGGCCTAGATCTTGAGCAGTTCTTC
-	TRBD1	TRBJ1-1	TRBV5-1	CASSPTGGDTEAFF	TGCGCCAGCAGCCCCACAGGGGGGGACACTGAAGCTTTCTTT
-	-	TRBJ1-5	TRBV28	CASSVGEQGQPQHF	TGTGCCAGCAGTGTTGGGGAGCAGGGTCAGCCCCAGCATTTT
-	TRBD2	TRBJ2-7	TRBV9	CASSISSSGFAYEQYF	TGTGCCAGCAGCATATCCTCTAGCGGCTTCGCCTACGAGCAGTACTTC
-	TRBD1	TRBJ2-7	TRBV28	CASSLQGAVEKEQYF	TGTGCCAGCAGTTTACAGGGGGCGGTGGAAAAGGAGCAGTACTTC
-	-	TRBJ1-2	TRBV28	CASSPPQGRGYGYTF	TGTGCCAGCAGTCCACCTCAGGGGCGGGGCTATGGCTACACCTTC
-	TRBD2	TRBJ2-1	TRBV12-5	CASGEGGPYEQFF	TGTGCTAGTGGGGAGGGAGGGCCTTATGAGCAGTTCTTC
-	-	TRBJ2-5	TRBV9	CASSENLGWGETQYF	TGTGCCAGCAGCGAAAACCTAGGGTGGGGAGAGACCCAGTACTTC
-	-	TRBJ1-3	TRBV30	CAWKGPTHSSGNTIYF	TGTGCCTGGAAAGGACCGACTCATAGCTCTGGAAACACCATATATTTT
-	TRBD2	TRBJ2-3	TRBV5-1	CASSLASGSSDTQYF	TGCGCCAGCAGCTTGGCTAGCGGGAGCTCAGATACGCAGTATTTT
few	-	TRBJ1-2	TRBV29-1	CSTRPGKGFGYTF	TGCAGCACCCGGCCCGGAAAGGGCTTTGGCTACACCTTC
-	-	TRBJ1-2	TRBV10-3	CAISESGGHYGYTF	TGTGCCATCAGTGAGTCGGGAGGGCACTATGGCTACACCTTC
-	TRBD2	TRBJ2-7	TRBV30	CAWSGASGSIHEQYF	TGTGCCTGGAGTGGAGCTAGCGGGAGTATCCACGAGCAGTACTTC
-	TRBD1	TRBJ2-2	TRBV2	CASSAAGTDNTGELFF	TGTGCCAGCAGTGCAGCCGGGACAGACAACACCGGGGAGCTGTTTTTT